Reported below is one T cell receptor (beta chain). Germline V gives CDR1 SGHNT, CDR2 YYREEE (reference sequence). Trimming shortened V by 0 bases and J by 4 bases, and 14 bases separated the two germline ends. The CDR3 is 15 residues long. Using immunoSEQ multiplex PCR, the repertoire was profiled, and TCRdb retains in-frame clones only, with some absent. Seen here are about 22,000 clones, roughly 90% observed once, and the top ten hold roughly a sixth. The data stem from a study of PD-L1 blockade in urothelial cancer. Background on the study: Blood analysis was done at 3 weeks (second dose) and 6 weeks after treatment began. Specimens of blood held a median count of about 150,000 T cells.

The source was PBMCs, collected around atezolizumab (anti-PD-L1) treatment. The gene calls are TRBV5-4 and TRBJ2-7, with D perhaps matching TRBD1 (6 bases). The clonotype originates from a woman aged 55-70 years with urothelial cancer. The CDR3 bases are TGTGCCAGCAGCTTGGGAGGGGGTCAAGTTTACGAGCAGTACTTC. Its translation: CASSLGGGQVYEQYF. The full variable domain, in which reference TRBV5-4 and TRBJ2-7 provide the parts outside the CDR3, is ETGVTQSPTHLIKTRGQQVTLRCSSQSGHNTVSWYQQALGQGPQFIFQYYREEENGRGNFPPRFSGLQFPNYSSELNVNALELDDSALYLCASSLGGGQVYEQYFGPGTRLTVT.